Below, 24 T cell receptor beta chains from the same sample are listed, as sequenced in a study of Graves' ophthalmopathy and Graves' hyperthyroidism. Amplification of TCR beta CDR3 regions used RNA transcripts. HTBI primers were employed in first-round RT-PCR, then a second-round multiplex PCR followed. TCRdb used MiXCR to reprocess the multiplex PCR reads, holding one entry per CDR3 protein. The sample records approximately 380,000 distinct CDR3 sequences, roughly 21% being singletons. The source material was peripheral blood. These receptors were taken from a woman in her late teens or twenties with stable Graves' hyperthyroidism.

This clonotype was found many times. The CDR3 carries no conserved terminal phenylalanine or tryptophan, so it likely arises from a read error. The DNA of the CDR3 is TGTGCCAGCAGTGTTTTGCGGGAGGAGACCCAGTACCTC. Amino acids: CASSVLREETQYL. The rearrangement joins TRBV2 to TRBJ2-5; 7 bases map to TRBD2. The germline CDR1 and CDR2 sequences are SNHLY and FYNNEI. With V trimmed by 4 bases and J by 5 bases, 4 bases remained unmatched. The CDR3 extends over 13 amino acids.

As to this clonotype: A read error may be the cause here, since a much bigger clone is one base away. V gene TRBV29-1 combines with J gene TRBJ1-1; D gene uncertain. Trimming left V 4 bases short and J 6 bases short, with 6 bases between. The CDR3 is 10 residues long. Looked up from germline, CDR1 is SQVTM and CDR2 is ANQGSEA. This chain's CDR3 is CSVGAAEAFF. CDR3 coding DNA: TGCAGCGTTGGGGCGGCTGAAGCTTTCTTT.

The chain combines TRBV28 with TRBJ2-7; 9 positions agree with TRBD1. V was pared by 8 bases and J by 5 bases, with 4 bases of the junction left unmatched. CDR1 is MDHEN, CDR2 SYDVKM, per germline. The CDR3 totals 12 residues. CDR3 in amino acids: CASGTGNDEQYF. Here the CDR3 DNA reads TGTGCCAGCGGGACAGGGAATGACGAGCAGTACTTC.

This clonotype has more than one count but fewer than ten. The CDR3 loop reads CSARAGQQVETQYF. The DNA of the CDR3 is TGCAGTGCTAGGGCGGGGCAGCAGGTAGAGACCCAGTACTTC. V and J are TRBV20-1 and TRBJ2-5; TRBD2 is a possible D gene (6 bases). The V and J ends lost 3 bases and 4 bases respectively, with 15 bases between them. CDR3 length equals 14 residues. Germline CDR1 and CDR2: DFQATT and SNEGSKA (reference sequence).

Ten or more counts support this clonotype. The V call is TRBV6-5, the J call TRBJ2-5, with 7 positions matching TRBD1. Germline CDR1 is MNHEY and CDR2 is SVGAGI. V trimming: 2 bases; J trimming: 5 bases; junction bases outside the gene matches: 11. This CDR3 comprises 16 residues. This CDR3 is CASSYELRGRGETQYF. DNA for the CDR3: TGTGCCAGCAGTTACGAACTTAGGGGGCGAGGGGAGACCCAGTACTTC.

The CDR3 DNA reads as TGTGCCAGCAGGGGAGGGACAGGGACTGAAGCTTTCTTT. Its protein product is CASRGGTGTEAFF. The chain carries TRBV12-3 or TRBV12-4 and TRBJ1-1; 9 bases fit TRBD1. CDR3 length equals 13 residues. The junction had 4 bases not matched to a gene; V was cut back by 6 bases and J by 5 bases.

The chain carries TRBV7-2 and TRBJ2-5, with D tentatively TRBD1 (5 bases). The V end was cut by 4 bases, the J end by 0 bases, with 9 bases between. Per germline, CDR1 SGHTA and CDR2 FQGNSA. The CDR3 sequence is 14 residues long. CDR3 in DNA: TGTGCCAGCAGCTCGACAGTGTACCAAGAGACCCAGTACTTC. Translating gives CASSSTVYQETQYF.

This clonotype occurred many times. The chain couples TRBV2 to TRBJ2-4, with D unclear. V lost 5 bases, J lost 6 bases, and 8 bases lay in between. In germline, CDR1 is SNHLY, CDR2 FYNNEI. The CDR3 spans 12 residues. CDR3 amino acids: CASSSFVNIQYF. The CDR3 DNA reads TGTGCCAGCAGTTCTTTCGTAAACATTCAGTACTTC.

V usage is TRBV7-8 and J usage is TRBJ1-1, with D perhaps TRBD1 (5 bases). Per the germline V gene, CDR1 is SGHVS and CDR2 is FQNEAQ. The CDR3 runs to 14 residues. Trimming removed 2 bases from V and 1 base from J, with 8 bases in between. CDR3: CASSLPTENTEAFF. Written as DNA, the CDR3 is TGTGCCAGCAGCTTACCGACAGAGAACACTGAAGCTTTCTTT.

This clonotype was seen at least ten times. This chain connects TRBV5-1 to TRBJ2-7, with D maybe TRBD2 (6 bases). This CDR3 region has 16 residues. Trimming pared 2 bases from V and 3 bases from J, leaving 18 bases between. Germline V gives CDR1 SGHRS, CDR2 YFSETQ. CDR3 sequence reads: CASSFSQGARDYEQYF. The CDR3 region has the DNA TGCGCCAGCAGCTTTAGTCAAGGGGCGCGGGACTACGAGCAGTACTTC.

The rearrangement links TRBV11-2 to TRBJ2-1, with a possible D match to TRBD1 (5 bases). Germline CDR1 SGHAT, CDR2 FQNNGV. V lost 3 bases and J lost 10, with 10 bases in between. The CDR3 contains 12 residues. CDR3 sequence: CASSLGYREQFF. In nucleotides, the CDR3 is TGTGCCAGCAGCTTGGGCTACAGGGAGCAGTTCTTC.

J is TRBJ1-1 and V is TRBV7-8, with 9 bases lining up with TRBD1. Trimming took 6 bases from V and 0 from J; bases not matched to a gene: 11. The CDR3 contains 17 residues. Germline values: CDR1 SGHVS, CDR2 FQNEAQ. The CDR3, as DNA: TGTGCCAGCAGTCCCGGGGACAGGGAACCCTTGAACACTGAAGCTTTCTTT. Its translation is CASSPGDREPLNTEAFF.

The chain recombines TRBV6-1 with TRBJ2-2; 7 bases are shared with TRBD2. Germline V gene data show CDR1 as MNHNS and CDR2 as SASEGT. The CDR3 contains 17 residues. After removal of 6 bases from V and 6 bases from J, the junction contained 16 bases not matched to a gene. DNA of the CDR3: TGTGCCAGCAGAAGCGGGGCAGACACGTTGTGGGCCGGGGAGCTGTTTTTT. Amino acid sequence: CASRSGADTLWAGELFF.

This clonotype was observed at least ten times. The chain couples TRBV18 to TRBJ1-3; possible D gene TRBD1, 6 bases. The V and J ends lost 0 bases and 7 bases respectively, with 13 bases between them. The CDR3 consists of 15 residues. Germline CDR1 KGHSH, CDR2 LQKENI. The CDR3 here is CASSPPGQAWNTIYF. CDR3 in DNA: TGTGCCAGCTCACCACCGGGACAAGCTTGGAACACCATATATTTT.

This clonotype was seen repeatedly, ten times or more. The genes are TRBV12-3 or TRBV12-4 and TRBJ1-2; D possibly corresponds to TRBD1 (6 bases). This CDR3 region has 14 residues. V was cut by 3 bases and J by 2 bases, with 10 bases left in between. CDR3 in DNA: TGTGCCAGCAGTTTCGGACAGCTAAACTATGGCTACACCTTC. Its protein product is CASSFGQLNYGYTF.

The chain employs TRBV30 and TRBJ2-3; 11 bases line up with TRBD2. The length of the CDR3 is 18 residues. Germline CDR1 GTSNPN, CDR2 SVGIG (reference sequence). Losses at the gene ends were 5 bases for V and 2 bases for J; bases not matched to a gene: 15. The CDR3 nucleotides read TGTGCCTGGGAAAAACTAGCGGGAGACGGGTTGGACACAGATACGCAGTATTTT. Translating gives CAWEKLAGDGLDTDTQYF.

Of note for this clonotype: Germline and junction disagree at one end, which may indicate a read error. This chain uses TRBV11-2 with TRBJ2-7; no clear D. Germline-derived CDR1 and CDR2 are SGHAT and FQNNGV. The CDR3 sequence is 16 residues long. DNA for the CDR3: TGTGCCAGCAGCCCCCCCGGGCCAAACGCGGCCTACGAGCAGTGCTTC. Translation: CASSPPGPNAAYEQCF.

This clonotype was observed once. The rearrangement joins TRBV29-1 to TRBJ2-5, with D perhaps assigned TRBD1 or TRBD2 (6 bases each). The CDR3 totals 12 residues. V shed 0 bases and J shed 12 bases, with 14 bases lying between them. Germline V gives CDR1 SQVTM, CDR2 ANQGSEA. The CDR3 DNA sequence: TGCAGCGTTGAAGAAGGGGGGCAGGCTAAGTACTTC. Its protein product is CSVEEGGQAKYF.

This rearrangement joins TRBV2 to TRBJ1-1; D possibly corresponds to TRBD1 (5 bases). CDR3 length: 16 residues. With 8 bases removed from V and 0 bases from J, the gap between germline ends came to 19 bases. Germline V gives CDR1 SNHLY, CDR2 FYNNEI. Here the CDR3 reads CASVLDQGYLNTEAFF. The CDR3 coding sequence is TGTGCCAGCGTGTTGGACCAGGGCTACCTGAACACTGAAGCTTTCTTT.

The chain's CDR3 is CASSQDDANGYTF. DNA of the CDR3: TGTGCCAGCAGCCAAGATGATGCAAATGGCTACACCTTC. This rearrangement joins TRBV3-1 to TRBJ1-2; D remains unclear. CDR3 length equals 13 residues. The V end was cut by 0 bases, the J end by 6 bases, with 8 bases between. Germline CDR1 LGHDT, CDR2 YNNKEL (reference sequence).

This clonotype has at least ten counts. The chain employs TRBV20-1 and TRBJ2-5; tentatively, D is TRBD2 (5 bases). The CDR3 runs 13 residues. The germline V gene has CDR1 DFQATT and CDR2 SNEGSKA (reference sequence). The germline V and J ends were trimmed by 3 bases and 5 bases, with 13 bases remaining between them. The CDR3 reads CSASAASRETQYF. DNA for the CDR3: TGCAGTGCTAGCGCGGCTAGCAGGGAGACCCAGTACTTC.

This clonotype occurred many times. This chain connects TRBV6-5 to TRBJ1-2; D gene ambiguous. V lost 6 bases and J 1 base, leaving 12 bases between the germline ends. CDR3 length equals 14 residues. Germline V gene sequence: CDR1 MNHEY, CDR2 SVGAGI. The CDR3 here is CASSLEQFNYGYTF. CDR3 bases: TGTGCCAGCAGCCTCGAACAATTTAACTATGGCTACACCTTC.

This clonotype was counted many times. The genes are TRBV5-1 and TRBJ1-2; 10 bases are shared with TRBD1. Germline V CDR1 and CDR2: SGHRS, YFSETQ. The V segment lost 0 bases and the J segment 6 bases; nucleotides outside the gene matches: 5. This CDR3 has 15 residues. CDR3 protein: CASSLDLTGGDGYTF. The DNA for the CDR3 is TGCGCCAGCAGCTTGGACCTGACAGGGGGCGATGGCTACACCTTC.

This clonotype appeared many times. V and J are TRBV5-4 and TRBJ1-3; maybe TRBD1 (5 bases). Trimming stripped 4 bases from V and 0 bases from J, with 11 bases between. Germline CDR1 and CDR2: SGHNT and YYREEE (reference sequence). The CDR3 spans 15 residues. The CDR3 loop is CASSTWGGSGNTIYF. The CDR3 DNA sequence: TGTGCCAGCAGCACTTGGGGGGGCTCTGGAAACACCATATATTTT.